This T cell receptor beta chain was retrieved from a study of shared clonotypes between healthy human individuals. As for the study in general: Plates per donor: three CD4 naive, three CD4 memory, two CD8 naive, one CD8 memory.

Whole-study results and caveats: It was the non-shared clonotypes that had lower generation probabilities than clonotypes shared by all four donors. Compared with memory subsets, naive subsets generally had larger estimated richness.

The healthy adult donors were HIV-negative and reported no recent acute infections or vaccinations. Produced via immunoSEQ multiplex PCR; TCRdb's table is partial and in-frame only. The profile shows around 720,000 clones, about 80% of them singletons. This clone was recorded a few times. The antigen is undetermined. Trimming cost V 5 bases and J 1 base, with 18 bases left between them. CDR3 length equals 17 residues. The germline V gene has CDR1 LNHDA and CDR2 SQIVND (reference sequence). The sample was memory CD4+ T cells sorted from blood. Documented subset: CD45RA-negative fraction. The receptor comes from a woman in her 30s in good health. The chain employs TRBV19 and TRBJ1-5; tentatively, D is TRBD1 (5 bases). CDR3 sequence reads: CASSFPVGEGSNQPQHF. The CDR3 DNA follows: TGTGCCAGTAGTTTCCCCGTGGGGGAGGGCAGCAATCAGCCCCAGCATTTT.